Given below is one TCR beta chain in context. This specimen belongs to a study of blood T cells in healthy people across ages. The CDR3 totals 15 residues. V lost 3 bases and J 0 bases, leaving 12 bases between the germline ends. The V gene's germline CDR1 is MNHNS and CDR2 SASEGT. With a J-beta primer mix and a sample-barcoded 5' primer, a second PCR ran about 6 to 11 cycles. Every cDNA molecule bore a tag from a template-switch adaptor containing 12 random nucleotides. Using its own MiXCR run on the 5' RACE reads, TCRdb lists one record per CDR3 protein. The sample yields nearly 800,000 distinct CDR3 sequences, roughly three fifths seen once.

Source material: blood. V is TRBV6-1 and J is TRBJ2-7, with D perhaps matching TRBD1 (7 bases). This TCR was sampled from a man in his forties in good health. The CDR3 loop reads CASSERDSPSYEQYF. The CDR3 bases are TGTGCCAGCAGTGAGCGGGACAGCCCCTCCTACGAGCAGTACTTC.